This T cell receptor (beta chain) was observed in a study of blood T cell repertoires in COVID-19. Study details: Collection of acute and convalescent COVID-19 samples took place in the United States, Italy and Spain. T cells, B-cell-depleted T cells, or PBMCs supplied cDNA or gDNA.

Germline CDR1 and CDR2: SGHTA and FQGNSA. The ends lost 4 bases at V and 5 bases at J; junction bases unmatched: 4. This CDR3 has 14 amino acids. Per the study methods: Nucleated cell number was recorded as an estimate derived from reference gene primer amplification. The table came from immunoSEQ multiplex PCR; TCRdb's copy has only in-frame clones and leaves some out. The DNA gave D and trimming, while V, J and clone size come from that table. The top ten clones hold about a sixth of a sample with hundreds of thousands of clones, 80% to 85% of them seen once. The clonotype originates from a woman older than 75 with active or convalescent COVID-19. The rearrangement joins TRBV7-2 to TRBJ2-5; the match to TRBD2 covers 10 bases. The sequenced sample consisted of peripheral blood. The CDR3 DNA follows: TGTGCCAGCAGCTCACCGGGACTAGCGGAGACCCAGTACTTC. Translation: CASSSPGLAETQYF.